This T cell receptor (beta chain) was found in a study of blood T cell repertoires in COVID-19. At the level of the study: The United States, Italy and Spain provided the acute and convalescent COVID-19 samples. PBMCs, B-cell-depleted T cells, or T cells were the source of the cDNA or gDNA that made up the material.

Original methodology: Reference gene primer amplification gave estimated nucleated cell counts. The data were produced by immunoSEQ multiplex PCR, yet TCRdb's version contains in-frame clones alone and is incomplete. V, J and clone size were drawn from that table, and D and trimming were deduced from the DNA. The sample lists about 29,000 clones, 80% to 90% occurring once. Sequencing was performed on peripheral blood. This TCR was recovered from an elderly man with acute or convalescent COVID-19.

This chain's CDR3 is CASSMTGPTGELFF. As DNA, the CDR3 is TGTGCCAGCAGTATGACAGGGCCAACCGGGGAGCTGTTTTTT. V is TRBV2 and J is TRBJ2-2; 7 bases are a match to TRBD1. Germline V gene sequence: CDR1 SNHLY, CDR2 FYNNEI. V lost 5 bases to trimming and J lost 5 bases; unmatched junction nucleotides: 5. The CDR3 sequence is 14 residues long.